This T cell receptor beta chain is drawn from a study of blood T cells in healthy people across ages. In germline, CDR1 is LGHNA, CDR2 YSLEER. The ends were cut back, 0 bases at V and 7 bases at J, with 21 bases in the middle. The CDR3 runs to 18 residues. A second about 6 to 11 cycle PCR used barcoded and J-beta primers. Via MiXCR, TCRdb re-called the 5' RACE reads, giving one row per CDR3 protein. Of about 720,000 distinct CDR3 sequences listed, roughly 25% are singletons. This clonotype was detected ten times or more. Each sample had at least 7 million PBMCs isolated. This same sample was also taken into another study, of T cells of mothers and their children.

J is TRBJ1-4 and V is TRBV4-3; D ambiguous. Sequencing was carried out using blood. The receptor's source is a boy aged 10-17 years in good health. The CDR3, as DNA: TGCGCCAGCAGCCAAGATCCCACTGACTCCTTCGGGGTTGAAAAACTGTTTTTT. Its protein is CASSQDPTDSFGVEKLFF.